This T cell receptor beta chain was sequenced during a study of T cell responses to AZD1222 COVID-19 vaccine. Trimming pared 3 bases from V and 6 bases from J, leaving 11 bases between. In germline, CDR1 is ENHRY, CDR2 SYGVKD. CDR3 size: 14 residues. Sequencing was performed with immunoSEQ multiplex PCR; in TCRdb, only in-frame clones are kept and a portion is missing. Of 95,000 to 150,000 clones listed, 70% to 90% are singletons. The genes are TRBV10-3 and TRBJ2-2, with D perhaps TRBD2 (7 bases). This TCR was recovered from an adult in good health. The sequences come from peripheral blood, collected on day 0 of AZD1222 vaccination. CDR3 loop: CAISEGGVSGELFF. The DNA for the CDR3 is TGTGCCATCAGTGAAGGGGGGGTTTCCGGGGAGCTGTTTTTT.